The next 18 T cell receptor beta chains were all read from a single sample in a study of cytomegalovirus exposure and HLA in healthy donors. PCR employed 60 Vbeta and 13 Jbeta primers. Only in-frame clones appear in the TCRdb table, and some are missing; sequencing was by immunoSEQ multiplex PCR. The sample includes about 210,000 clones, roughly 80% of them seen just once. Sequencing used PBMCs. These receptors all stem from a man aged 25-40 years in good health and CMV-seronegative.

CDR3 residues: CASSLGGRGQPQHF. The CDR3 region has the DNA TGTGCCAGCAGCTTAGGGGGGCGCGGTCAGCCCCAGCATTTT. This chain connects TRBV11-2 to TRBJ1-5; possibly TRBD1 for D (6 bases). Germline CDR1 reads SGHAT; CDR2 reads FQNNGV. V gave up 1 base and J gave up 6 bases, with 10 bases separating them. The CDR3 sequence is 14 residues long.

This chain links TRBV6-1 with TRBJ2-1; the D gene is possibly TRBD2 (6 bases). Deletions cut 2 bases from V and 3 bases from J, with 11 bases between. Germline CDR1 and CDR2: MNHNS and SASEGT. CDR3 length: 15 amino acids. For the CDR3, the DNA is TGTGCCAGCAGTGAACTCGGGGGAAACTACAATGAGCAGTTCTTC. This gives the protein CASSELGGNYNEQFF.

The chain carries TRBV29-1 and TRBJ2-3, with 12 bases lining up with TRBD2. This CDR3 comprises 15 residues. V was clipped by 0 bases and J by 6 bases; unmatched bases: 4. Germline assignment: CDR1 SQVTM and CDR2 ANQGSEA. The CDR3 here is CSVEDLTSGGDTQYF. Here the CDR3 DNA reads TGCAGCGTTGAAGATCTTACTAGCGGGGGGGATACGCAGTATTTT.

This chain connects TRBV29-1 to TRBJ2-3; 8 positions match TRBD1. J lost 5 bases, V lost 7 bases, and 2 bases had no gene match. The CDR3 extends over 11 amino acids. Germline CDR1 reads SQVTM; CDR2 reads ANQGSEA. This CDR3 is CSGTGGDTQYF. DNA of the CDR3: TGCAGCGGTACAGGGGGAGATACGCAGTATTTT.

This chain connects TRBV4-3 to TRBJ2-7; D is possibly TRBD2 (6 bases). CDR3 size: 17 residues. V gave up 0 bases and J gave up 1 base, with 16 bases separating them. Germline V gene data show CDR1 as LGHNA and CDR2 as YSLEER. CDR3 loop: CASSQDFQDYVSYEQYF. Written as DNA, the CDR3 is TGCGCCAGCAGCCAAGATTTCCAGGACTACGTGTCCTACGAGCAGTACTTC.

This chain connects TRBV5-1 to TRBJ1-5; 9 bases fit TRBD1. With 5 bases clipped from V and 7 bases from J, the junction kept 4 bases outside the gene matches. The length of the CDR3 is 13 residues. In germline, CDR1 is SGHRS, CDR2 YFSETQ. The CDR3 region is CASRPDRGQPQHF. DNA for the CDR3: TGCGCCAGCAGACCGGACAGGGGCCAGCCCCAGCATTTT. The variable domain in full, completed from reference TRBV5-1 and TRBJ1-5, reads KAGVTQTPRYLIKTRGQQVTLSCSPISGHRSVSWYQQTPGQGLQFLFEYFSETQRNKGNFPGRFSGRQFSNSRSEMNVSTLELGDSALYLCASRPDRGQPQHFGDGTRLSIL.

This clone has a single count. The chain recombines TRBV5-6 with TRBJ1-1; the D is unclear. CDR1 SGHDT and CDR2 YYEEEE come from the germline V gene. The CDR3 sequence is 16 residues long. The V gene lost 3 bases and the J gene lost 0 bases, with 15 bases spanning the gap. The chain's CDR3 is CASSWWGRDMNTEAFF. DNA of the CDR3: TGTGCCAGCAGCTGGTGGGGTCGGGATATGAACACTGAAGCTTTCTTT.

The rearrangement uses TRBV7-2 and TRBJ1-1; D might be TRBD1 (5 bases). V was trimmed by 6 bases and J by 1 base, leaving 9 bases between them. The germline gives CDR1 SGHTA, CDR2 FQGNSA. This CDR3 spans 13 amino acids. CDR3 sequence (DNA): TGTGCCAGCAGTTCAACAGGGAACACTGAAGCTTTCTTT. Encoded protein: CASSSTGNTEAFF.

The chain couples TRBV2 to TRBJ2-1; no clear D gene. Trimming took off 4 bases at V and 6 bases at J, with 10 bases between the two ends. Germline CDR1 is SNHLY and CDR2 is FYNNEI. The CDR3 is 13 amino acids. Here the CDR3 DNA reads TGTGCCAGCAGTGTAAACTCCCCCAATGAGCAGTTCTTC. Protein product: CASSVNSPNEQFF.

The rearrangement links TRBV7-6 to TRBJ2-1; 9 bases match TRBD2. Germline CDR1 is SGHVS and CDR2 is FNYEAQ. The junction had 10 bases not matched to a gene; V was cut back by 2 bases and J by 8 bases. The CDR3 extends over 16 amino acids. The CDR3 DNA follows: TGTGCCAGCAGCTTAAGATCGCGGGGGGGCCCTGATGAGCAGTTCTTC. Amino acids: CASSLRSRGGPDEQFF.

The chain combines TRBV29-1 with TRBJ1-2, with 8 positions matching TRBD1. Germline-derived CDR1 and CDR2 are SQVTM and ANQGSEA. There are 12 residues in the CDR3. The junction had 2 bases not matched to a gene; V was cut back by 6 bases and J by 2 bases. CDR3 residues: CSVWTGNYGYTF. In nucleotides, the CDR3 is TGCAGCGTGTGGACAGGGAACTATGGCTACACCTTC.

The CDR3 sequence: CASSLGPGTGKLMETQYF. As DNA, the CDR3 is TGCGCCAGCAGCTTGGGCCCCGGGACAGGGAAGTTAATGGAGACCCAGTACTTC. The gene calls are TRBV5-1 and TRBJ2-5; TRBD1 matches at 9 bases. CDR1 and CDR2 (germline): SGHRS, YFSETQ. Trimming took 0 bases from V and 5 from J; bases not matched to a gene: 14. This CDR3 is 18 amino acids long.

This chain links TRBV4-1 with TRBJ1-4; D is possibly TRBD1 (6 bases). Germline lookup yields CDR1 MGHRA and CDR2 YSYEKL. The CDR3 covers 15 residues. Trimming took 1 base from V and 3 from J, leaving 9 bases between them. The CDR3 region is CASSQVGGSNEKLFF. CDR3 DNA sequence: TGCGCCAGCAGCCAAGTAGGGGGATCTAATGAAAAACTGTTTTTT.

This clone was observed a few times. The rearrangement uses TRBV5-4 and TRBJ1-2; a possible D gene is TRBD1 (5 bases). The CDR3 covers 13 residues. Per germline, CDR1 SGHNT and CDR2 YYREEE (reference sequence). Trimming took 0 bases from V and 12 from J, leaving 15 bases between them. CDR3 bases: TGTGCCAGCAGCTTGGGGCTGGGGCAACTCCACACCTTC. Encoded protein: CASSLGLGQLHTF.

The V call is TRBV11-3, the J call TRBJ2-1; maybe TRBD2 (6 bases). The CDR3 contains 13 residues. V was clipped by 5 bases and J by 7 bases, with 12 bases between them. In germline, CDR1 is SGHNT, CDR2 YENEEA. The CDR3 sequence: CASSKTGGNEQFF. CDR3 bases: TGTGCCAGCAGCAAGACTGGGGGGAATGAGCAGTTCTTC.

The chain links TRBV18 to TRBJ2-3, with a tentative D call TRBD2 (5 bases). Per germline, CDR1 KGHSH and CDR2 LQKENI. V dropped 1 base and J dropped 5 bases, with 13 bases sitting between them. The CDR3 contains 15 residues. The CDR3: CASSPLAIAGDTQYF. DNA for the CDR3: TGTGCCAGCTCACCACTAGCGATAGCCGGAGATACGCAGTATTTT.

The V and J genes are TRBV5-1 and TRBJ2-5; possibly TRBD2 for D (6 bases). This CDR3 spans 16 amino acids. V was trimmed by 3 bases and J by 5 bases, leaving 20 bases between them. Germline loops: CDR1 SGHRS, CDR2 YFSETQ. CDR3 residues: CASSWNSGLARETQYF. In DNA, the CDR3 is TGCGCCAGCAGCTGGAACTCGGGTCTAGCGAGGGAGACCCAGTACTTC.

The chain uses TRBV6-1 and TRBJ2-2; tentatively, D is TRBD2 (6 bases). Germline V gene sequence: CDR1 MNHNS, CDR2 SASEGT. CDR3 length: 14 residues. The V and J ends lost 6 bases and 2 bases respectively, with 10 bases between them. CDR3 sequence reads: CASRWGTNTGELFF. In DNA, the CDR3 is TGTGCCAGCAGGTGGGGGACTAACACCGGGGAGCTGTTTTTT.